The 24 T cell receptor beta chains reported below all come from one sample, sequenced in a study of regulatory and conventional T cells in RAG deficiency. The assay was immunoSEQ multiplex PCR, and TCRdb's table has in-frame clones only and misses some. Counted here are tens of thousands of clones, approximately 90% occurring once; the ten biggest clones make up under 5.5%. Separately, the same data were catalogued under a study of regulatory T cells. According to that study: Primers: 52 TRBV forward and 13 TRBJ reverse.

The source material was CD8+ T cells sorted from blood. The receptors here all came from a human donor in good health.

The V and J genes are TRBV27 and TRBJ2-3; D ambiguous. The germline CDR1 and CDR2 sequences are MNHEY and SMNVEV (reference sequence). The CDR3 has 14 residues. V was trimmed by 5 bases and J by 3 bases, leaving 12 bases between them. CDR3 DNA: TGTGCCAGCAGTGCGACCCTCGGGACAGATACGCAGTATTTT. Protein product: CASSATLGTDTQYF.

The CDR3: CATSGRMAVNTEAFF. In nucleotides, the CDR3 is TGTGCCACCAGCGGGAGGATGGCGGTGAACACTGAAGCTTTCTTT. The chain employs TRBV15 and TRBJ1-1; D remains ambiguous. CDR3 length: 15 residues. From germline, CDR1 is LNHNV and CDR2 YYDKDF (reference sequence). V dropped 5 bases and J dropped 0 bases, with 13 bases sitting between them.

The chain has TRBV5-4 and TRBJ1-2, with D uncertain. The V end was cut by 0 bases, the J end by 0 bases, with 9 bases between. The CDR3 has 15 amino acids. CDR1 SGHNT and CDR2 YYREEE come from the germline V gene (reference sequence). DNA of the CDR3: TGTGCCAGCAGCTTGGAGGACCCCACTAACTATGGCTACACCTTC. It specifies CASSLEDPTNYGYTF.

V and J are TRBV10-3 and TRBJ1-6; D is possibly TRBD1 (5 bases). The V and J ends lost 3 bases and 1 base respectively, with 19 bases between them. This CDR3 comprises 19 residues. From germline, CDR1 is ENHRY and CDR2 SYGVKD. The CDR3 sequence is CAISESGSGPESYNSPLHF. The CDR3 DNA follows: TGTGCCATCAGTGAAAGTGGGTCAGGGCCGGAGTCCTATAATTCACCCCTCCACTTT.

This chain uses TRBV5-4 with TRBJ1-5; tentative D call: TRBD1 (6 bases). This CDR3 contains 14 residues. The germline V and J ends were trimmed by 0 bases and 8 bases, with 12 bases remaining between them. Germline values: CDR1 SGHNT, CDR2 YYREEE (reference sequence). In nucleotides, the CDR3 is TGTGCCAGCAGCTTGGACAGGGCGATAGAGCCCCAGCATTTT. Translated: CASSLDRAIEPQHF.

This clone was detected only a few times. The CDR3, as DNA: TGTGCCAGCAGCCCTAAGGGGGACTCCTCCTACGAGCAGTACTTC. Its protein product is CASSPKGDSSYEQYF. The chain carries TRBV27 and TRBJ2-7, with D possibly called TRBD1 or TRBD2 (6 bases each). The CDR3 length is 15 residues. Germline CDR1 and CDR2: MNHEY and SMNVEV (reference sequence). V lost 6 bases to trimming and J lost 0 bases, with 15 bases between them.

The gene calls are TRBV7-9 and TRBJ2-5, with a possible D match to TRBD1 (5 bases). The V gene lost 7 bases and the J gene lost 5 bases, with 17 bases spanning the gap. The CDR3 consists of 14 residues. Germline loops: CDR1 SEHNR, CDR2 FQNEAQ (reference sequence). In DNA form, the CDR3 reads TGTGCCAGCACCAACTGGGGCGCATCGGAGACCCAGTACTTC. Protein sequence: CASTNWGASETQYF.

The rearrangement joins TRBV9 to TRBJ2-7, with TRBD2 matching over 10 bases. Losses at the gene ends were 0 bases for V and 3 bases for J; bases not matched to a gene: 0. Germline CDR1 and CDR2: SGDLS and YYNGEE. This CDR3 has 14 amino acids. The CDR3 DNA is TGTGCCAGCAGCGTAGTAGCGGGGGGCTACGAGCAGTACTTC. Its protein is CASSVVAGGYEQYF.

This chain links TRBV6-1 with TRBJ2-3, with unresolved D. Germline V gives CDR1 MNHNS, CDR2 SASEGT. The CDR3 spans 13 residues. With 1 base removed from V and 2 bases from J, the gap between germline ends came to 4 bases. The CDR3 is CASSEDSTDTQYF. In DNA form, the CDR3 reads TGTGCCAGCAGTGAAGACTCCACAGATACGCAGTATTTT.

This clone has only one observation. The V gene is TRBV9, the J gene TRBJ2-3; D is ambiguous. Germline-derived CDR1 and CDR2 are SGDLS and YYNGEE. The CDR3 totals 13 residues. Trimming cost V 2 bases and J 5 bases, with 9 bases left between them. The CDR3 is CASSVITRDTQYF. DNA for the CDR3: TGTGCCAGCAGCGTGATAACCAGAGATACGCAGTATTTT.

Comments on this clone: This likely comes from a read error, as the CDR3 has no conserved phenylalanine or tryptophan at its end. No DNA is shown, since the ends of the CDR3 on it are uncertain; the CDR3 is the one TCRdb lists. The chain links TRBV29-1 to TRBJ1-2; TRBD1, as called in the table, went unchecked against the DNA. A total of 11 residues make up the CDR3, ends included. Germline values: CDR1 SQVTM, CDR2 ANQGSEA. This CDR3 is CSVESTGPNTL.

The V call is TRBV2, the J call TRBJ1-1; D is perhaps TRBD1 (5 bases). Trimming removed 3 bases from V and 4 bases from J, with 15 bases in between. The CDR3 spans 15 residues. From germline, CDR1 is SNHLY and CDR2 FYNNEI. The CDR3 loop is CASSEGRGSGTEAFF. The CDR3 nucleotides read TGTGCCAGCAGTGAGGGGAGGGGATCGGGCACTGAAGCTTTCTTT.

This clone has a single count. This rearrangement joins TRBV4-1 to TRBJ2-5; D might be TRBD2 (6 bases). The V gene lost 1 base and the J gene lost 6 bases, with 12 bases spanning the gap. This CDR3 comprises 14 residues. From germline, CDR1 is MGHRA and CDR2 YSYEKL. Written as DNA, the CDR3 is TGCGCCAGCAGCCAAGGGGGCGGGAAACAGACCCAGTACTTC. Translation: CASSQGGGKQTQYF.

This clone is a singleton in its sample. This rearrangement joins TRBV19 to TRBJ2-1, with a tentative D call TRBD2 (6 bases). Per germline, CDR1 LNHDA and CDR2 SQIVND (reference sequence). Trimming cost V 7 bases and J 6 bases, with 7 bases left between them. This CDR3 contains 11 residues. The CDR3 here is CASTEGNEQFF. The CDR3 nucleotides are TGTGCCAGTACGGAGGGCAATGAGCAGTTCTTC.

The chain combines TRBV30 with TRBJ2-1; D ambiguous. The CDR3 has 12 amino acids. Trimming pared 5 bases from V and 1 base from J, leaving 6 bases between. The germline gives CDR1 GTSNPN, CDR2 SVGIG (reference sequence). This CDR3 reads CAWGHSYNEQFF. Written as DNA, the CDR3 is TGTGCCTGGGGTCATTCCTACAATGAGCAGTTCTTC.

This clone has a handful of counts. The rearrangement links TRBV5-1 to TRBJ1-6; D is unresolved. CDR1 is SGHRS, CDR2 YFSETQ, per germline. V was clipped by 4 bases and J by 7 bases, with 12 bases between them. The CDR3 contains 14 residues. The CDR3 protein is CASSMDGTNSPLHF. CDR3 coding DNA: TGCGCCAGCAGCATGGACGGAACCAATTCACCCCTCCACTTT.

The chain uses TRBV5-5 and TRBJ2-3; 7 nucleotides agree with TRBD2. V lost 4 bases, J lost 1 base, and 12 bases stayed unmatched. Looked up from germline, CDR1 is SGHKS and CDR2 is YYEKEE (reference sequence). The CDR3 extends over 17 amino acids. The DNA for the CDR3 is TGTGCCAGCAGCGGCCTATCTAGCGGAGGTGGCACAGATACGCAGTATTTT. This translates into CASSGLSSGGGTDTQYF.

CDR3 protein: CASLGAGTYGYTF. The CDR3 DNA reads as TGTGCCAGTCTAGGGGCAGGGACCTATGGCTACACCTTC. The chain couples TRBV28 to TRBJ1-2; weak D call: TRBD1 (5 bases). The CDR3 runs 13 residues. Germline assignment: CDR1 MDHEN and CDR2 SYDVKM. Trimming took 9 bases from V and 4 from J, leaving 15 bases between them.

The J gene is TRBJ2-1, the V gene TRBV15; TRBD2 matches 7 bases. The CDR3 length is 16 residues. CDR1 and CDR2 (germline): LNHNV, YYDKDF (reference sequence). V trimming: 5 bases; J trimming: 2 bases; junction bases outside the gene matches: 9. The chain's CDR3 is CATSWEGDYAYNEQFF. As DNA, the CDR3 is TGTGCCACCAGCTGGGAAGGGGACTATGCCTACAATGAGCAGTTCTTC.

This chain joins TRBV7-9 and TRBJ2-7; TRBD1 aligns across 11 bases. J gave up 0 bases and V 1 base, and 5 bases lay outside the gene matches. The CDR3 extends over 17 amino acids. Germline V gene sequence: CDR1 SEHNR, CDR2 FQNEAQ (reference sequence). CDR3 in DNA: TGTGCCAGCAGCTTAGGGGACAGGGGGGTCATCTCCTACGAGCAGTACTTC. Protein: CASSLGDRGVISYEQYF.

J is TRBJ2-6 and V is TRBV7-9; possible D gene TRBD1, 5 bases. The V end was cut by 2 bases, the J end by 2 bases, with 7 bases between. This CDR3 is 15 amino acids long. Germline values: CDR1 SEHNR, CDR2 FQNEAQ (reference sequence). Written as DNA, the CDR3 is TGTGCCAGCAGCTTAACAGGACCTGGGGCCAACGTCCTGACTTTC. As protein: CASSLTGPGANVLTF.

For the CDR3, the DNA is TGTGCCAGCAGCTCCGGATCGTCCTACAATGAGCAGTTCTTC. Translated: CASSSGSSYNEQFF. The V call is TRBV7-9, the J call TRBJ2-1; D gene unclear. This CDR3 comprises 14 residues. Germline CDR1 is SEHNR and CDR2 is FQNEAQ (reference sequence). V shed 4 bases and J shed 1 base, with 8 bases lying between them.

The chain recombines TRBV4-1 with TRBJ2-7, with D possibly matching TRBD1 (5 bases). Germline lookup yields CDR1 MGHRA and CDR2 YSYEKL. CDR3 length: 15 residues. Trimming removed 0 bases from V and 1 base from J, with 10 bases in between. The CDR3 DNA sequence: TGCGCCAGCAGCCAAGAGGACACATATTCCTACGAGCAGTACTTC. The encoded protein is CASSQEDTYSYEQYF.

The rearrangement links TRBV6-5 to TRBJ2-2; the D is unclear. V shed 5 bases and J shed 4 bases, with 8 bases lying between them. The CDR3 length is 13 residues. CDR1 and CDR2 from the germline V gene are MNHEY and SVGAGI. CDR3 sequence reads: CASSLGSTGELFF. CDR3 bases: TGTGCCAGCAGTCTTGGGTCCACCGGGGAGCTGTTTTTT.